These 16 T cell receptor beta chains came from one sample sequenced in a study of T cells in women clearing cervical HPV infection. Profiling relied on immunoSEQ multiplex PCR, and the TCRdb table lists in-frame clones only, not all of them. This repertoire includes roughly 34,000 clones. Sequencing was done on a sample of blood buffy coat. Receptors originate from a woman between 18 and 75 years old with a cervical HPV16 infection that either progressed to CIN3+ or cleared (not recorded which).

Comments on this clone: Coverage ceases 3 residues before the CDR3 finishes, and the germline J gene fills in the end. The chain recombines TRBV30 with TRBJ2-7; D ambiguous. V gave up 0 bases and J gave up 0 bases, with 9 bases separating them. Germline V lookup: CDR1 GTSNPN, CDR2 SVGIG (reference sequence). The CDR3 totals 14 residues. CDR3: CAWSVQRSSYEQYF. The DNA read from the CDR3 is TGTGCCTGGAGTGTCCAGCGCAGCTCCTACGAG.

Notes on this clone: The read comes to an end 3 residues before the CDR3 does, leaving the germline J gene to fill in the end. The V call is TRBV5-1, the J call TRBJ2-3; D is uncertain. Germline loops: CDR1 SGHRS, CDR2 YFSETQ. V shed 0 bases and J shed 0 bases, with 5 bases lying between them. CDR3 length equals 14 residues. This CDR3 is CASSLVGSTDTQYF. The covered CDR3 bases are TGCGCCAGCAGCTTGGTCGGTAGCACAGATACG.

As to this clone: Sequencing ends 3 residues short of the CDR3 end; the germline J gene provides the rest. V is TRBV30 and J is TRBJ2-3; a possible D gene is TRBD2 (7 bases). Germline V gene sequence: CDR1 GTSNPN, CDR2 SVGIG (reference sequence). CDR3 size: 17 residues. CDR3 residues: CAWARDTGGVGNQPQYF. Partial CDR3 DNA: TGTGCCTGGGCTCGGGACACGGGGGGAGTAGGCAATCAGCCG.

Incomplete CDR3 DNA: TGTGCCAGCAGCTTAACCTCTAGTCTCCAAGAGACG. As protein: CASSLTSSLQET. The whole CDR3 sequence is CASSLTSSLQETQYF. The chain has TRBV7-3 and TRBJ2-3, with D unresolved. The read halts 3 residues ahead of the CDR3 end, with the missing end drawn from the germline J gene. CDR3 length equals 15 residues. In germline, CDR1 is SGHTA, CDR2 FQGTGA.

Points on this clone: Read data end 3 residues before the CDR3 end; the end is taken from the germline J gene. This chain joins TRBV7-6 and TRBJ1-2, with 12 positions matching TRBD1. CDR3 length equals 14 residues. Germline loops: CDR1 SGHVS, CDR2 FNYEAQ. The CDR3 here is CASSPGTGGLGYTF. CDR3 bases read: TGTGCCAGCAGTCCCGGGACAGGGGGCTTGGGC.

In the case of this clone: With the read ending 3 residues before the CDR3 end, the germline J gene is used to fill in that end. The chain couples TRBV5-1 to TRBJ1-2, with 10 bases identical to TRBD1. Trimming cost V 4 bases and J 4 bases; bases outside gene matches: 10. This CDR3 region has 16 residues. Germline V lookup: CDR1 SGHRS, CDR2 YFSETQ. CDR3 loop: CASSLARQGAFYGYTF. The sequenced CDR3 bases are TGCGCCAGCAGCCTAGCGCGACAGGGGGCCTTCTATGGC.

CDR3 DNA (partial): TGTGCCACCACGCTACGTCACATAGTCCCGGGACTCCCTGGGAATGAC. It codes for CATTLRHIVPGLPGND. The complete CDR3 reads CATTLRHIVPGLPGNDYTF. V is TRBV19 and J is TRBJ1-2, with a possible D match to TRBD1 (5 bases). The read falls 3 residues short of the CDR3 end, and the missing part is taken from the germline J gene. The CDR3 is 19 amino acids. In germline, CDR1 is LNHDA, CDR2 SQIVND (reference sequence).

Remarks on this clone: Read coverage stops 3 residues before the CDR3 terminus; the germline J gene supplies the remainder. J is TRBJ2-2 and V is TRBV7-2; D is uncertain. Germline V gene lookup returns CDR1 SGHTA and CDR2 FQGNSA. The CDR3 covers 15 residues. The sequenced CDR3 bases are TGTGCCAGCAGCGTTAGCCCGGCTTCTAATGAAAAG. It codes for CASSVSPASNEK. The full CDR3 sequence reads CASSVSPASNEKLFF.

A remark on this clone: The CDR3 goes on 3 residues after the read ends, and that part is filled in from the germline J gene. The rearrangement joins TRBV5-1 to TRBJ2-5, with 7 bases fitting TRBD1. Per germline, CDR1 SGHRS and CDR2 YFSETQ. V was pared by 5 bases and J by 2 bases, with 6 bases of the junction left unmatched. The CDR3 consists of 14 residues. The sequenced CDR3 bases are TGCGCCAGCAGTAGGACAGGACTTCAAGAGACC. It specifies CASSRTGLQET. The entire CDR3 reads CASSRTGLQETQYF.

As for this clone: The read finishes 3 residues shy of the CDR3 end, and the germline J gene is used to complete it. V usage is TRBV7-9 and J usage is TRBJ2-1; tentative D call: TRBD1 (5 bases). The germline V gene encodes CDR1 SEHNR and CDR2 FQNEAQ (reference sequence). V dropped 1 base and J dropped 9 bases, with 16 bases sitting between them. The CDR3 consists of 15 residues. Incomplete CDR3 DNA: TGTGCCAGCAGCTTAGAGGGGCCCGCGGTGGTTGAG. Translation: CASSLEGPAVVE. The whole CDR3 sequence is CASSLEGPAVVEQFF.

With regard to this clone: From the germline J gene comes the end of the CDR3, since the read stops 3 residues before it. This rearrangement joins TRBV2 to TRBJ1-2; D unclear. V lost 6 bases to trimming and J lost 7 bases, with 15 bases between them. This CDR3 region has 13 residues. Germline assignment: CDR1 SNHLY and CDR2 FYNNEI. The DNA read from the CDR3 is TGTGCCAGCAGCGATACATTGTTTGGTGGC. The encoded protein is CASSDTLFGG. The entire CDR3 protein is CASSDTLFGGYTF.

A note on this clone: The CDR3 end is not reached by the read, which stops 3 residues before it; the germline J gene fills it in. The J gene is TRBJ2-4, the V gene TRBV18, with 7 positions matching TRBD1. CDR1 is KGHSH and CDR2 is LQKENI in the germline V gene. CDR3 length: 13 residues. This chain's CDR3 is CASSGTANYGQYF. The CDR3 bases that were read are TGTGCCAGCTCCGGGACAGCTAACTATGGT.

As concerns this clone: The CDR3 is cut off 3 residues early in the read; its end comes from the germline J gene. The V gene is TRBV5-1, the J gene TRBJ2-1; no firm D call. Between the trimmed V and J ends, which lost 6 bases and 4 bases, there was a span of 5 bases. This CDR3 has 11 residues. Per the germline V gene, CDR1 is SGHRS and CDR2 is YFSETQ. The part of the CDR3 DNA that was read is TGCGCCAGCAATCTGTACAATGAG. As protein: CASNLYNE. The entire CDR3 sequence reads CASNLYNEQFF.

Of note for this clone: The read is 3 residues too short to cover the CDR3 end, so that end is filled in from the germline J gene. The chain couples TRBV5-1 to TRBJ2-7; possible D gene TRBD1, 6 bases. The CDR3 covers 15 residues. Germline V lookup: CDR1 SGHRS, CDR2 YFSETQ. V lost 4 bases and J 1 base, leaving 15 bases between the germline ends. The covered CDR3 bases are TGCGCCAGCAGCCTCCGGACAGCGCCTTCCTACGAG. It specifies CASSLRTAPSYE. The full-length CDR3 reads as CASSLRTAPSYEQYF.

Notes on this clone: The CDR3 extends 3 residues past the end of the read, so its final part is completed from the germline J gene. The rearrangement links TRBV18 to TRBJ1-1, with D possibly being TRBD1 (6 bases). V was cut by 1 base and J by 5 bases, with 23 bases left in between. The germline V gene encodes CDR1 KGHSH and CDR2 LQKENI. This CDR3 is built from 18 residues. CDR3 bases read: TGTGCCAGCTCACCACGTGGAGGGGGGGGAAGTCGTGGGACTGAA. Its protein product is CASSPRGGGGSRGTE. The whole CDR3 region reads CASSPRGGGGSRGTEAFF. The entire variable domain, with the rest obtained from reference TRBV18 and TRBJ1-1, is as follows: NAGVMQNPRHLVRRRGQEARLRCSPMKGHSHVYWYRQLPEEGLKFMVYLQKENIIDESGMPKERFSAEFPKEGPSILRIQQVVRGDSAAYFCASSPRGGGGSRGTEAFFGQGTRLTVV.

Concerning this clone itself: The read ends 3 residues before the CDR3 terminus; that terminus is restored from the germline J gene. The chain couples TRBV20-1 to TRBJ2-7; TRBD2 is a possible D gene (6 bases). The germline V gene encodes CDR1 DFQATT and CDR2 SNEGSKA (reference sequence). V shed 6 bases and J shed 0 bases, with 21 bases lying between them. The CDR3 sequence is 16 residues long. The sequenced CDR3 bases are TGCAGTGCAAGGAACTGGCGGGACTCCCCCTCCTACGAG. It encodes CSARNWRDSPSYE. The complete CDR3 sequence is CSARNWRDSPSYEQYF.